One sample yielded the 8 T cell receptor beta chains listed below, sequenced in a study of blood T cells in healthy people across ages. A second PCR, run for about 7 to 11 cycles, used a sample-barcoded 5' primer plus a J-beta primer mix. TCRdb re-analysed the 5' RACE reads in MiXCR, keeping a single row per CDR3 protein. The repertoire holds about 1.4 million distinct CDR3 sequences, 55% to 75% seen once, with over 6.5% in the top ten. The sample was blood. The source is a man between 18 and 29 years old in good health.

The chain employs TRBV6-5 and TRBJ2-5; D tentatively fits TRBD1 or TRBD2 (5 bases each). The CDR3 loop spans 14 amino acids. Germline V gives CDR1 MNHEY, CDR2 SVGAGI. The V end lost 0 bases, the J end lost 2 bases, and 7 bases lay between the germline ends. The CDR3 DNA follows: TGTGCCAGCAGTTACTCGGGGGATCAAGAGACCCAGTACTTC. Translating gives CASSYSGDQETQYF.

The rearrangement joins TRBV27 to TRBJ2-5; D is uncertain. Trimming removed 6 bases at V and 3 bases at J, with 17 bases between. The CDR3 runs to 15 residues. The germline gives CDR1 MNHEY, CDR2 SMNVEV (reference sequence). The CDR3 loop is CASSLLGSNEETQYF. CDR3 coding DNA: TGTGCCAGCAGCCTCTTGGGGTCTAATGAAGAGACCCAGTACTTC.

The chain employs TRBV12-3 or TRBV12-4 and TRBJ1-2; D not certain. With 2 bases removed from V and 8 bases from J, the gap between germline ends came to 9 bases. CDR3 length equals 12 residues. The CDR3 spells CASSLKGDGYTF. In DNA, the CDR3 is TGTGCCAGCAGTTTAAAGGGAGACGGCTACACCTTC.

DNA for the CDR3: TGTGCCAGCTCGCCGGGGACAGACTACTACGAGCAGTACTTC. Translation: CASSPGTDYYEQYF. The chain carries TRBV7-9 and TRBJ2-7, with 7 bases lining up with TRBD1. This CDR3 comprises 14 residues. With 8 bases clipped from V and 3 bases from J, the junction kept 10 bases outside the gene matches. Germline V gene sequence: CDR1 SEHNR, CDR2 FQNEAQ (reference sequence). Combining the CDR3 with reference TRBV7-9 and TRBJ2-7 gives the whole variable domain DTGVSQNPRHKITKRGQNVTFRCDPISEHNRLYWYRQTLGQGPEFLTYFQNEAQLEKSRLLSDRFSAERPKGSFSTLEIQRTEQGDSAMYLCASSPGTDYYEQYFGPGTRLTVT.

This chain links TRBV12-3 or TRBV12-4 with TRBJ2-6, with D possibly being TRBD2 (5 bases). Trimming cost V 7 bases and J 2 bases, with 9 bases left between them. The CDR3 spans 14 residues. In nucleotides, the CDR3 is TGTGCCAGCATCCGGGATACTGGGGCCAACGTCCTGACTTTC. Residues: CASIRDTGANVLTF.

J is TRBJ2-3 and V is TRBV6-5, with 8 nucleotides matching TRBD1. The CDR3 has 15 residues. V shed 5 bases, J shed 1 base, and the junction held 5 bases outside the gene matches. Germline values: CDR1 MNHEY, CDR2 SVGAGI. The CDR3 nucleotides read TGTGCCAGCAGTGCAGGGGGCACGGGCACAGATACGCAGTATTTT. Translating gives CASSAGGTGTDTQYF.

As regards this clonotype: The limits of the CDR3 on the DNA are not certain, so only TCRdb's listed CDR3 is given. The gene calls are TRBV12-3 or TRBV12-4 and TRBJ2-3; the table assigns TRBD2, which was not confirmed against the DNA. The CDR3 numbers 15 amino acids, ends counted. The CDR3 here is CASILGGGPTDTQYF.

The chain's CDR3 is CASSPRQGLVYTF. The CDR3 coding sequence is TGCGCCAGCAGCCCTCGACAGGGGTTGGTTTACACCTTC. V and J are TRBV4-3 and TRBJ1-2; 8 bases are a match to TRBD1. The germline V gene encodes CDR1 LGHNA and CDR2 YSLEER. The ends lost 4 bases at V and 11 bases at J; junction bases unmatched: 9. The CDR3 runs 13 residues.